A selection of T cell receptor beta chains follows, all from one sample in a study of blood T cells in healthy people across ages. TCRdb fed the 5' RACE reads into MiXCR, producing one record per CDR3 protein. The data hold about 2 million distinct CDR3 sequences, with just under 50% observed a single time. Material: blood. The source is a woman in her thirties or forties in good health. CDR3s include the opening cysteine and the closing phenylalanine or tryptophan. The order of the fields is clone size, V gene, D gene, J gene, CDR3 DNA, CDR3 protein. A D gene is named only where the DNA matches it firmly. Size is stated for part of the rows, as once, few or many counts, or as a class when the clone is expanded.

clone_size: few; v_call: TRBV6-2/TRBV6-3; d_call: .; j_call: TRBJ2-1; cdr3_nt: TGTGCCAGCAGCGACCTCGGGACACCGCAGTTCTTC; cdr3_aa: CASSDLGTPQFF
clone_size: .; v_call: TRBV20-1; d_call: .; j_call: TRBJ1-2; cdr3_nt: TGCAGTGCTGGGTCCGGTGGGGGTCGAGAGGGCTACACCTTC; cdr3_aa: CSAGSGGGREGYTF
clone_size: many; v_call: TRBV11-2; d_call: .; j_call: TRBJ2-7; cdr3_nt: TGTGCCAGCAGCCCCTACACCTACGAGCAGTACTTC; cdr3_aa: CASSPYTYEQYF
clone_size: .; v_call: TRBV19; d_call: .; j_call: TRBJ2-3; cdr3_nt: TGTGCCAGTAGTACAGGGATCGGGACAGATACGCAGTATTTT; cdr3_aa: CASSTGIGTDTQYF
clone_size: .; v_call: TRBV9; d_call: TRBD1; j_call: TRBJ2-1; cdr3_nt: TGTGCCAGCAGCGCCGCGACAGGGTACAATGAGCAGTTCTTC; cdr3_aa: CASSAATGYNEQFF
clone_size: .; v_call: TRBV6-2/TRBV6-3; d_call: .; j_call: TRBJ2-3; cdr3_nt: TGTGCCAGCAGGGACATACCTTATACGCAGTATTTT; cdr3_aa: CASRDIPYTQYF
clone_size: .; v_call: TRBV4-1; d_call: TRBD2; j_call: TRBJ2-7; cdr3_nt: TGCGCCAGCAGCCAAATAGCGGGGGGCGTCTACGAGCAGTACTTC; cdr3_aa: CASSQIAGGVYEQYF
clone_size: .; v_call: TRBV7-6; d_call: TRBD1; j_call: TRBJ2-3; cdr3_nt: TGTGCCAGCAGCATTAGAAGTCGACAGGGGGATATCACAGATACGCAGTATTTT; cdr3_aa: CASSIRSRQGDITDTQYF
clone_size: few; v_call: TRBV7-8; d_call: .; j_call: TRBJ2-1; cdr3_nt: TGTGCCAGCAGCTTAGATGTTGGGAAAAGCTCCTACAATGAGCAGTTCTTC; cdr3_aa: CASSLDVGKSSYNEQFF
clone_size: .; v_call: TRBV7-9; d_call: TRBD1; j_call: TRBJ1-2; cdr3_nt: TGTGCCAGCAGCTATTTACAGGGGCCATTAAATGGCTACACCTTC; cdr3_aa: CASSYLQGPLNGYTF
clone_size: .; v_call: TRBV7-2; d_call: .; j_call: TRBJ2-7; cdr3_nt: TGTGCCAGCAGCTTAATGGCCAGCTACGAGCAGTACTTC; cdr3_aa: CASSLMASYEQYF
clone_size: .; v_call: TRBV10-1; d_call: .; j_call: TRBJ2-7; cdr3_nt: TGCGCCAGCAGTGAGGGGTCGGGCTACGAGCAGTACTTC; cdr3_aa: CASSEGSGYEQYF
clone_size: .; v_call: TRBV7-6; d_call: TRBD1; j_call: TRBJ2-7; cdr3_nt: TGTGCCAGCAGCGACGTGGCAGGGGGCCTCGAGCAGTACTTC; cdr3_aa: CASSDVAGGLEQYF
clone_size: .; v_call: TRBV27; d_call: TRBD1; j_call: TRBJ1-1; cdr3_nt: TGTGCCAGCAGGCAGATCATCGGGACAGTGAACACTGAAGCTTTCTTT; cdr3_aa: CASRQIIGTVNTEAFF
clone_size: few; v_call: TRBV7-2; d_call: TRBD2; j_call: TRBJ2-5; cdr3_nt: TGTGCCAGCAGCTATCACCACCTAGCGGGGGGGCCAGAGACCCAGTACTTC; cdr3_aa: CASSYHHLAGGPETQYF
clone_size: .; v_call: TRBV6-5; d_call: .; j_call: TRBJ2-7; cdr3_nt: TGTGCCAGCAGTTTATTCGGCGGAAACTACGAGCAGTACTTC; cdr3_aa: CASSLFGGNYEQYF
clone_size: .; v_call: TRBV6-5; d_call: .; j_call: TRBJ2-3; cdr3_nt: TGTGCCAGCAGTGTAATAGCTGGGGATACGCAGTATTTT; cdr3_aa: CASSVIAGDTQYF